This T cell receptor (beta chain) is from a study of cytomegalovirus exposure and HLA in healthy donors. As for the study in general: Genotyping showed roughly 86% of a few hundred donors falling in the Caucasian-associated ancestry cluster.

The study, taken as a whole, reports: When analyzed later, the rates of TCR association showed variation by HLA locus, with DRB1 the most and HLA-C the fewest. Later analysis demonstrated an association between a missense DCLRE1C variant and TCR beta V- and J-gene trimming.

J lost 7 bases, V lost 4 bases, and 12 bases had no gene match. Germline V gives CDR1 SGHRS, CDR2 YFSETQ. This CDR3 region has 18 residues. About this clone itself: The target antigen is unknown.

Donors likely had unrecorded immune exposures despite being nominally healthy when sampled. The PCR contained 60 Vbeta and 13 Jbeta primers. The assay was immunoSEQ multiplex PCR, and TCRdb's table has in-frame clones only and misses some. The sample has over 150,000 clones, about 80% seen once. Sample: PBMCs. The chain couples TRBV5-1 to TRBJ2-1; 15 nucleotides agree with TRBD2. The receptor comes from a woman aged 40 to 50 in good health and CMV-seronegative. The CDR3 here is CASSRWTSGGANRNEQFF. CDR3 bases: TGCGCCAGCAGCCGGTGGACTAGCGGGGGGGCGAATCGGAATGAGCAGTTCTTC.